The 8 T cell receptor beta chains listed next were all sequenced from one sample in a study of Ad26.COV2.S vaccination and SARS-CoV-2 variants. TCRdb keeps only in-frame clones here, not all; method: immunoSEQ multiplex PCR. The table shows around 340,000 clones, with approximately 90% occurring only once. Treatment defined: over 15 received Ad26.COV2.S at low or high dose, single or two shots; about 5 received placebo; per-sample allocation not given. The study sampled participants on day 63 after the first vaccine or placebo injection. The source was peripheral blood, collected in a trial of Ad26.COV2.S vaccine versus placebo. These receptors all stem from a person aged 18-65 years who received the Ad26.COV2.S COVID-19 vaccine or a placebo.

This clone was counted a single time. The chain joins TRBV6-1 to TRBJ1-2; TRBD1 might be the D (5 bases). V was shortened by 3 bases and J by 7 bases, with 12 bases between the two germline ends. Germline V gives CDR1 MNHNS, CDR2 SASEGT. The CDR3 sequence is 13 residues long. DNA for the CDR3: TGTGCCAGCAGTGACCAACGGACACGTGGCTACACCTTC. It codes for CASSDQRTRGYTF.

The chain combines TRBV25-1 with TRBJ1-1, with D possibly matching TRBD1 (5 bases). The CDR3 sequence is 13 residues long. Per germline, CDR1 MGHDK and CDR2 SYGVNS. V dropped 5 bases and J dropped 3 bases, with 10 bases sitting between them. The CDR3: CASSPGLDTEAFF. CDR3 DNA sequence: TGTGCCAGCAGTCCGGGACTCGACACTGAAGCTTTCTTT.

In DNA, the CDR3 is TGTGCCAGCAGTCGGAAGGGACAGGGGGCAGATGAGCAGTTCTTC. This gives the protein CASSRKGQGADEQFF. The chain recombines TRBV7-9 with TRBJ2-1; TRBD1 aligns across 12 bases. The CDR3 spans 15 residues. V shed 6 bases and J 8 bases; nucleotides not matched to a gene: 8. CDR1 is SEHNR and CDR2 is FQNEAQ in the germline V gene (reference sequence).

V is TRBV6-1 and J is TRBJ1-2, with D uncertain. The CDR3 is 13 amino acids. With 0 bases removed from V and 8 bases from J, the gap between germline ends came to 10 bases. Germline lookup yields CDR1 MNHNS and CDR2 SASEGT. The CDR3, as DNA: TGTGCCAGCAGTGAAGCAATTACGCGCGGCTACACCTTC. This codes for CASSEAITRGYTF.

The V and J genes are TRBV13 and TRBJ2-3, with unresolved D. This CDR3 region has 12 residues. Germline loops: CDR1 PRHDT, CDR2 FYEKMQ (reference sequence). V lost 5 bases, J lost 0 bases, and 3 bases lay in between. CDR3 sequence: CASSQSTDTQYF. The CDR3 coding sequence is TGTGCCAGCAGCCAAAGCACAGATACGCAGTATTTT.

V is TRBV7-6 and J is TRBJ2-2; D is unclear. CDR3 size: 13 residues. Per the germline V gene, CDR1 is SGHVS and CDR2 is FNYEAQ. V lost 3 bases and J 4 bases, leaving 6 bases between the germline ends. CDR3 sequence reads: CASSFGFTGELFF. CDR3 bases: TGTGCCAGCAGCTTTGGGTTCACCGGGGAGCTGTTTTTT.

The rearrangement uses TRBV5-8 and TRBJ2-7; 9 positions match TRBD1. The CDR3 has 14 residues. Germline V gene data show CDR1 as SGHTS and CDR2 as YDEGEE. J was trimmed by 2 bases and V by 2 bases; bases with no gene match: 2. The CDR3: CASSFGTGPYEQYF. The CDR3, as DNA: TGTGCCAGCAGCTTCGGGACAGGGCCCTACGAGCAGTACTTC.

As concerns this clone: The sample has other DNA sequences that encode this CDR3 too. The gene calls are TRBV5-1 and TRBJ2-3; TRBD2 might be the D (5 bases). Trimming left V 4 bases short and J 6 bases short, with 9 bases between. Germline assignment: CDR1 SGHRS and CDR2 YFSETQ. There are 12 residues in the CDR3. CDR3 nucleotides: TGCGCCAGCAGCCTGACTACCGATACGCAGTATTTT. Translating it yields CASSLTTDTQYF.